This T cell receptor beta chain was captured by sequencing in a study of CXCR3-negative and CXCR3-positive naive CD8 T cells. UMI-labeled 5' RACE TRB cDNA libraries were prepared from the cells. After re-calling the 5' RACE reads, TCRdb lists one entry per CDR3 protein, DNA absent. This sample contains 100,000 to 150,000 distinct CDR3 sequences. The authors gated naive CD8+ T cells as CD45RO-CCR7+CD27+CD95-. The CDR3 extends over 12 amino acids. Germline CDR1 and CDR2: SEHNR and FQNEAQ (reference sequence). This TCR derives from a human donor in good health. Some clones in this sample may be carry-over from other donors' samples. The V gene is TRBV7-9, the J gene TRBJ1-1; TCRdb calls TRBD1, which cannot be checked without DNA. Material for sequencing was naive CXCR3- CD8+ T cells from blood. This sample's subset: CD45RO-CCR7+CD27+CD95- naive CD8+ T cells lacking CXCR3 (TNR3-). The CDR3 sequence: CASSSTVPEAFF.